This T cell receptor beta chain was found in a study of T cell responses to AZD1222 COVID-19 vaccine. General study points: Among the donors, most were white British and more were female, and clonal diversity was possibly underestimated. Repertoires were obtained solely post-peak T cell response. Spike-specific TCR repertoires showed rising breadth and depth after two AZD1222 doses.

The germline gives CDR1 LGHDT, CDR2 YNNKEL (reference sequence). The J segment lost 10 bases and the V segment lost 2 bases, leaving 8 bases of the junction unmatched. The CDR3 sequence is 15 residues long. Regarding this clone: Antigen specificity is unknown.

Profiled with immunoSEQ multiplex PCR; TCRdb holds only in-frame clones, not every one. The sample holds some 98,000 clones, about 88% seen once. The origin of this receptor is an adult in good health. The sequencing used peripheral blood, collected on day 0 of AZD1222 vaccination. This chain links TRBV3-1 (or the pseudogene TRBV3-2) with TRBJ2-1; 10 bases map to TRBD2. In nucleotides, the CDR3 is TGTGCCAGCAGCCAACCTCTAGCGGGGGTAGAGGAGCAGTTCTTC. Residues: CASSQPLAGVEEQFF.